This T cell receptor beta chain was sequenced for a study of blood T cells in healthy people across ages (dated by TCRdb to between 2015 and 2017). Broadly, across the study: In model experiments, roughly one uniquely barcoded TCR beta cDNA molecule per two T cells was captured by template switching. The study measured age-related changes in TCR beta repertoire diversity using deep sequencing normalized with unique cDNA molecular identifiers. Donors were grouped into four age groups: young (average roughly 17 years), middle-aged (about 40), aged (around 60) and long-lived (roughly 80). To avoid experimental bias, donors of different ages were distributed randomly across sequencing lanes. Two additional independent replicas of 1 million unique cDNA reads from the same blood draw were analyzed for two donors (one aged 18 to 30 and one aged 80 or older). The study at large found these results: The CMV infection status of donors was not known, potentially confounding age-related changes in expanded clonotypes. Compared with the aged group, the long-lived group had more naive CD4+ T cells, fewer expanded clones and increased TCR diversity, a pattern suggesting age selection. Observed TCR beta diversity per million T cells fell roughly linearly with age, and a significant reduction was already apparent by age roughly 40. Because profiling used bulk unsorted PBMCs, naive and antigen-experienced compartments could not be compared conclusively. Estimates of total diversity based on one million sequenced T cells were regarded as lower bounds and as underestimates. Observed TCR beta diversity correlated strongly with the percentage of naive T cells measured by flow cytometry.

This clonotype appeared a few times. Which antigen it targets is not known. Nothing much larger sits one base from this clone, and base qualities are not available. The library was built by means of 5' RACE. For sequencing, an Illumina HiSeq 2500 was employed. A second 7 to 11 cycle PCR used a sample-barcoded 5' primer and a J-beta primer mix. Each TCR beta cDNA molecule received a unique molecular identifier from a template-switch 5' adaptor carrying 12 random nucleotides. At least 2.5 million CDR3-containing paired-end reads were obtained from each sample. All of the RNA was converted into first-strand cDNA using the Mint cDNA synthesis kit, with a TRBC-specific oligonucleotide serving as the primer. After uracil-DNA glycosylase treatment, a first 18-cycle PCR used universal primers M1SS and BC2_uni_R on all cDNA. Under the source paper's analysis protocol: For normalization, 1 million high-quality reads were randomly selected from each sample, with every read carrying a distinct molecular identifier. Reads sharing molecular identifiers were discarded rather than binned into consensus sequences. MiTCR, set to a Q25 quality threshold and the strictest error-elimination algorithm, was used for CDR3 identification, clonotype clustering and error correction. A nonparametric unseen species model with Euler transformation was used to estimate a lower bound on total TCR beta diversity. TCRdb reprocessed the public reads (quality trimming at Q25 with fastp, clone calling with MiXCR) and kept in-frame beta chains. Entries are consolidated by CDR3 protein sequence, retaining the most common genes and DNA. These V and J calls are TCRdb output, not the study's own analysis. The sample profile shows 1.5 million to 1.9 million distinct CDR3 sequences; roughly two fifths of them were found once. Jointly, the top ten make up around 4% of the sample.

The donors were some 39 Caucasian individuals from Russia, aged roughly 6 to 100 years, who were systemically healthy. Each donor gave 8.5 to 10 milliliters of peripheral blood, collected into EDTA-treated Vacutainer tubes. Ficoll-Paque density-gradient centrifugation was used to isolate PBMCs, with at least 6.5 million per sample. Total RNA, at least 5.5 micrograms per sample, was extracted from PBMCs with Trizol reagent. Naive CD45RAhigh/CD27high T cell percentages were measured by flow cytometry on a PBMC aliquot from every donor. The receptor comes from a woman under 30 in good health. The source material was blood.

The CDR3 in this case is CASSRQPYGYTF. Read as DNA, the sequence is TGTGCCAGCAGTCGTCAACCCTATGGCTACACCTTC. This chain is built from TRBV12-3 or TRBV12-4 and TRBJ1-2; the D gene cannot be resolved reliably. The CDR3 runs 12 residues from the cysteine to the phenylalanine. Only CDR3 DNA is held: 36 bases, read in frame from base 1. V and J are truncated by 5 bases and 4 bases respectively, leaving an intervening sequence of 8 bases.